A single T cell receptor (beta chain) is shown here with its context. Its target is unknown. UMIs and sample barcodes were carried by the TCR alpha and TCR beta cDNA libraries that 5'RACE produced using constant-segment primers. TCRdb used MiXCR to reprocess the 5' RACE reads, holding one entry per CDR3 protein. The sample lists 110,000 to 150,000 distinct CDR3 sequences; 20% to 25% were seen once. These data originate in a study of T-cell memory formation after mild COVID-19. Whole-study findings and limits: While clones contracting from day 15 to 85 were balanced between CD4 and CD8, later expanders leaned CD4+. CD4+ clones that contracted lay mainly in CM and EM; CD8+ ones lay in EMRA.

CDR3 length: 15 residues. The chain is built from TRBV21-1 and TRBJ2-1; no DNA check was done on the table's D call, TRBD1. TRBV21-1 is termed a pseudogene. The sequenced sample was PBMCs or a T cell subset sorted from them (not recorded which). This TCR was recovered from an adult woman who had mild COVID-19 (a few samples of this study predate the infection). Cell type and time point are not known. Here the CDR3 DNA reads TGTGCCAGCAGCGGACAGGGGGCTTCGGACCATGAGCAGTTCTTC. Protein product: CASSGQGASDHEQFF.